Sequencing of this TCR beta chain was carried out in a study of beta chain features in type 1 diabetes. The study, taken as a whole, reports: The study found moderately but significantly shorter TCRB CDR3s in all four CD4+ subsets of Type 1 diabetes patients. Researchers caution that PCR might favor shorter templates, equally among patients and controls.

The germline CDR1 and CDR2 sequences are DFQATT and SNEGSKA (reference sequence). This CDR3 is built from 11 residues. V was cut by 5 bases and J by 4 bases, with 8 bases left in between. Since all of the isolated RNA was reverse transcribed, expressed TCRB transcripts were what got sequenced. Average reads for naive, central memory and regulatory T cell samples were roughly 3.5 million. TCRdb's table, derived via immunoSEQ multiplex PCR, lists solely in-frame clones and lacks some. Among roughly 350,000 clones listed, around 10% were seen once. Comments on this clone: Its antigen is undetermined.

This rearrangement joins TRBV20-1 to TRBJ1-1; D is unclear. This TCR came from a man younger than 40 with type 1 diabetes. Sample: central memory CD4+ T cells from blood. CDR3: CSAGLRTEAFF. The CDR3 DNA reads TGCAGTGCTGGGCTTCGCACTGAAGCTTTCTTT.